This T cell receptor beta chain stems from a study of blood T cell repertoires in COVID-19 (dated by TCRdb to about 2020). Context from the whole study: Collaborator samples came from the United States, Italy and Spain and covered acute and convalescent phases of COVID-19. Samples were obtained from the ongoing ImmuneRACE study (first 160 participants) and from about 1,300 subjects provided by 6 global collaborators. A freely available public database, intended as a resource for researchers studying the immune response to SARS-CoV-2, is where the repertoires were released. The sample metadata nearly always contained a de-identified subject ID, COVID-19 status, age in years and sex. Deeply sampled blood TCRbeta repertoires from subjects exposed to, actively infected with, or recovered from COVID-19 were included in the dataset. The prospective study material was composed of cDNA or gDNA derived from T cells, B-cell-depleted T cells, or PBMCs. Where available, HLA class I and class II types were taken from metadata supplied by the sample provider and were not determined by assay-based typing.

Each collaborating institution followed its own protocols to collect whole blood in K2EDTA tubes. For TCRbeta analysis, collaborators shipped samples as frozen whole blood, isolated PBMCs, or DNA extracted from either of those sample types. TCRbeta CDR3 regions were amplified from genomic DNA by means of the immunoSEQ Assay, a bias-controlled multiplex PCR. The study's own analysis went as follows. Within the assay, amplification of reference gene primers was used to estimate how many nucleated cells each sample contained. To quantify the absolute abundance of each unique TCRbeta CDR3 rearrangement, sequence reads were collapsed and filtered. For each sample, productive Simpson clonality was calculated as the square root of Simpson's diversity index over productive rearrangements. TCRdb mirrors the immuneACCESS table, restricted to in-frame sequences. Some clones are absent from its copies; in checked studies, under half trace to an unresolved V gene, and the reason for the others is unknown. Clonal size and the V and J genes are those of that table, whereas D and trimming came from the DNA. This sample gives 100,000 or so clones in total; more than 85% of them show up just once. Together, the top ten hold about 4% of the sample.

Comment on this clone: What this receptor recognizes is not known. No base quality values were provided; no much bigger clone lies one nucleotide off.

What the research found in general, with its limitations: The quantity of clinical and demographic metadata differed by source and by participant and was supplied without curation.

What was sequenced was peripheral blood. This TCR came from a man in his late teens or twenties with acute or convalescent COVID-19.

The nucleotide sequence is TGTGCCAGCAGCCCTACTAGCGGGGGGGTAGGGACGCAGTATTTT. Translated, it reads CASSPTSGGVGTQYF. The V and J segments used are TRBV11-2 and TRBJ2-3; 13 bases in between match TRBD2. From the cysteine through the phenylalanine, the CDR3 covers 15 amino acids. Left in the record is the CDR3 DNA by itself, 45 bases read in frame from the first base. The junction shows trimming of 5 bases on V and 9 bases on J, and the gene matches do not reach 8 bases of it. The germline V gene encodes CDR1 SGHAT and CDR2 FQNNGV.